These T cell receptor beta chains were read from a single sample in a study of blood T cell repertoires in COVID-19. The protocol was immunoSEQ multiplex PCR, while the TCRdb copy is restricted to in-frame clones and leaves out a portion. In the table there are 200,000 to 250,000 clones, around 90% of which are singletons. Material: peripheral blood. These receptors all come from a woman in her late teens or twenties who had recovered from COVID-19. Both conserved end residues are part of each CDR3. The D gene is left open where the match is weak. Clone size is given for some rows only: seen once, a few or many times, or a class if the clone is expanded.

NA | TRBJ1-1 | NA | TRBV5-6 | TGTGCCAGCAGCTGGAGACAGAGCTTCACTGAAGCTTTCTTT | CASSWRQSFTEAFF
NA | TRBJ1-1 | NA | TRBV2 | TGTGCCAGCAGCGGTACTGAAGCTTTCTTT | CASSGTEAFF
TRBD2 | TRBJ2-1 | NA | TRBV27 | TGTGCCAGCAGTGACAGCGGGGCAACCTACAATGAGCAGTTCTTC | CASSDSGATYNEQFF
TRBD1 | TRBJ2-7 | NA | TRBV5-1 | TGCGCCAGCAGCACTGGACAGGGGGCGCGAGAGCAGTACTTC | CASSTGQGAREQYF
NA | TRBJ2-1 | once | TRBV12-5 | TGTGCTAGTGGTAGGGGCCTGCAAGGTGAGCAGTTCTTC | CASGRGLQGEQFF
TRBD2 | TRBJ2-7 | NA | TRBV9 | TGTGCCAGCAGCGCCACTAGCGGTTTTACCTACGAGCAGTACTTC | CASSATSGFTYEQYF
NA | TRBJ1-1 | NA | TRBV4-2 | TGTGCCAGCAGCCAAGGGGACAACAGCCTAAACACTGAAGCTTTCTTT | CASSQGDNSLNTEAFF
NA | TRBJ1-2 | NA | TRBV14 | TGTGCCAGCAGCCAAGACTGGCAGGGTAACTATGGCTACACCTTC | CASSQDWQGNYGYTF
TRBD1 | TRBJ1-2 | NA | TRBV6-5 | TGTGCCAGCAGTTATGGTTTACAGGGGAATGGCTACACCTTC | CASSYGLQGNGYTF
NA | TRBJ1-1 | few | TRBV28 | TGTGCCAGCAGTAGGGGAAGTGCTGAAGCTTTCTTT | CASSRGSAEAFF
TRBD1 | TRBJ2-2 | NA | TRBV5-1 | TGCGCCAGCAGCTTCCGGGACAGGGGGCCCGGGGAGCTGTTTTTT | CASSFRDRGPGELFF
TRBD2 | TRBJ2-1 | NA | TRBV18 | TGTGCCAGCTCACCGGTGCGGGAGTACACCTACAATGAGCAGTTCTTC | CASSPVREYTYNEQFF
NA | TRBJ1-6 | NA | TRBV7-2 | TGTGCCAGCAGCCCTGGGGCAGTCAATTCACCCCTCCACTTT | CASSPGAVNSPLHF
NA | TRBJ1-1 | NA | TRBV11-2 | TGTGCCAGCAGCTCAACACGGACAGAAGCTTTCTTT | CASSSTRTEAFF
TRBD2 | TRBJ2-1 | NA | TRBV11-2 | TGTGCCAGCAGCTTAGGACCTTCGGCGGGAGGTAATGAGCAGTTCTTC | CASSLGPSAGGNEQFF
NA | TRBJ1-6 | NA | TRBV7-4 | TGTGCCAACCAGTATTCCGCTAATTCACCCCTCCACTTT | CANQYSANSPLHF